Listed here are 13 T cell receptor beta chains from one sample, sequenced in a study of T cells after yellow fever vaccination. One entry per CDR3 protein, called by TCRdb with MiXCR from the 5' RACE reads. Of just under 600,000 distinct CDR3 sequences in the sample, 13% were seen once. This specimen was PBMCs, taken on the day of the yellow fever booster vaccination. These TCRs come from a man aged 25 to 45 who received the YFV17D yellow fever vaccine.

The chain combines TRBV10-3 with TRBJ2-5; tentatively, D is TRBD1 or TRBD2 (5 bases each). The CDR3 runs to 14 residues. Trimming removed 2 bases at V and 5 bases at J, with 12 bases between. CDR1 is ENHRY, CDR2 SYGVKD, per germline. The CDR3 nucleotides are TGTGCCATCAGTGAGCGAGGGGCCCGGGAGACCCAGTACTTC. Protein product: CAISERGARETQYF.

Many counts were recorded for this clonotype. This chain links TRBV20-1 with TRBJ2-1, with D possibly being TRBD2 (6 bases). The germline V gene encodes CDR1 DFQATT and CDR2 SNEGSKA (reference sequence). The length of the CDR3 is 11 residues. V was clipped by 5 bases and J by 14 bases, with 16 bases between them. The CDR3 spells CSASQEGHEFF. Here the CDR3 DNA reads TGCAGTGCTTCCCAGGAGGGCCACGAGTTCTTC.

J is TRBJ2-7 and V is TRBV5-4, with 8 bases matching TRBD1. V trimming: 5 bases; J trimming: 5 bases; junction bases outside the gene matches: 9. The CDR3 totals 14 residues. Germline V gene data show CDR1 as SGHNT and CDR2 as YYREEE (reference sequence). CDR3: CASSFIQGENEQYF. DNA of the CDR3: TGTGCCAGCAGTTTTATACAGGGGGAAAACGAGCAGTACTTC.

The genes are TRBV5-4 and TRBJ2-3; TRBD2 aligns across 10 bases. V was clipped by 3 bases and J by 3 bases; unmatched bases: 16. The CDR3 totals 19 residues. The germline gives CDR1 SGHNT, CDR2 YYREEE (reference sequence). The CDR3 sequence: CASSSPPSGSFSKTDTQYF. The CDR3 bases are TGTGCCAGCAGCTCACCACCTAGCGGGAGTTTCTCTAAGACAGATACGCAGTATTTT.

This clonotype has just a few counts. The CDR3 loop reads CASSNTLQGAGNQPQHF. CDR3 nucleotides: TGTGCCAGCAGTAACACTTTACAGGGGGCGGGCAATCAGCCCCAGCATTTT. The V gene is TRBV6-5, the J gene TRBJ1-5; 9 bases match TRBD1. V trimming: 5 bases; J trimming: 2 bases; junction bases outside the gene matches: 10. This CDR3 comprises 17 residues. Germline values: CDR1 MNHEY, CDR2 SVGAGI.

Points on this clonotype: This may be a read error, as it is one base from a much larger clone. The chain couples TRBV19 to TRBJ2-3; D is unclear. V gave up 5 bases and J gave up 7 bases, with 13 bases separating them. The germline CDR1 and CDR2 sequences are LNHDA and SQIVND (reference sequence). The length of the CDR3 is 13 residues. CDR3 in DNA: TGTGCCAGTAGTCTCGACCTCAAGAATACGCAGTATTTT. Protein sequence: CASSLDLKNTQYF.

The genes are TRBV10-2 and TRBJ2-1; D gene uncertain. The CDR3 totals 12 residues. V was cut by 6 bases and J by 9 bases, with 12 bases left in between. Looked up from germline, CDR1 is WSHSY and CDR2 is SAAADI. CDR3 sequence: CASRGPGIEQFF. For the CDR3, the DNA is TGCGCCAGCAGGGGCCCTGGTATTGAGCAGTTCTTC.

This clonotype was seen repeatedly, ten times or more. The V call is TRBV30, the J call TRBJ2-1, with D uncertain. Trimming removed 4 bases at V and 4 bases at J, with 14 bases between. This CDR3 is built from 14 residues. CDR1 and CDR2 from the germline V gene are GTSNPN and SVGIG (reference sequence). CDR3 amino acids: CAWTGEPVYNEQFF. In DNA form, the CDR3 reads TGTGCCTGGACAGGAGAACCGGTATACAATGAGCAGTTCTTC.

A remark on this clonotype: A read error may produce the germline difference seen at one junction end. The gene calls are TRBV6-1 and TRBJ1-2; the D gene is possibly TRBD1 (5 bases). The germline V gene encodes CDR1 MNHNS and CDR2 SASEGT. The CDR3 contains 16 residues. The CDR3 region is CASSTGDVTRSYDYTF. Here the CDR3 DNA reads TGTGCCAGCAGTACGGGGGATGTCACAAGGAGCTATGACTACACCTTC.

This clonotype turned up a few times. In DNA form, the CDR3 reads TGTGCCAGCAGCTTGTCGACGAATACCTACGAGCAGTACTTC. Residues: CASSLSTNTYEQYF. The chain carries TRBV7-9 and TRBJ2-7; no definite D call. CDR3 size: 14 residues. Trimming removed 3 bases from V and 2 bases from J, with 11 bases in between. Per germline, CDR1 SEHNR and CDR2 FQNEAQ (reference sequence).

This clonotype was observed at least ten times. The chain carries TRBV20-1 and TRBJ2-4, with 7 bases fitting TRBD1. Trimming at V came to 5 bases and at J to 0 bases, leaving 10 bases not matched to a gene. The germline gives CDR1 DFQATT, CDR2 SNEGSKA (reference sequence). The CDR3 is 16 residues long. The CDR3 is CSAGARQGLAKNIQYF. The CDR3 DNA follows: TGCAGTGCTGGAGCACGACAGGGCTTAGCCAAAAACATTCAGTACTTC.

The chain links TRBV12-3 or TRBV12-4 to TRBJ2-2, with unresolved D. Trimming stripped 8 bases from V and 2 bases from J, with 15 bases between. The CDR3 is 15 amino acids. The CDR3 reads CASLRNSRNTGELFF. Here the CDR3 DNA reads TGTGCCAGCCTCCGTAACAGTCGAAACACCGGGGAGCTGTTTTTT.

This clonotype has only a few counts. The chain has TRBV4-3 and TRBJ2-5; the match to TRBD2 covers 10 bases. The CDR3 consists of 14 residues. Looked up from germline, CDR1 is LGHNA and CDR2 is YSLEER. Unmatched junction bases numbered 8, after V lost 6 bases and J lost 7 bases. CDR3 residues: CASRSTSGMGTQYF. Here the CDR3 DNA reads TGCGCCAGCAGGAGTACTAGCGGGATGGGGACCCAGTACTTC.